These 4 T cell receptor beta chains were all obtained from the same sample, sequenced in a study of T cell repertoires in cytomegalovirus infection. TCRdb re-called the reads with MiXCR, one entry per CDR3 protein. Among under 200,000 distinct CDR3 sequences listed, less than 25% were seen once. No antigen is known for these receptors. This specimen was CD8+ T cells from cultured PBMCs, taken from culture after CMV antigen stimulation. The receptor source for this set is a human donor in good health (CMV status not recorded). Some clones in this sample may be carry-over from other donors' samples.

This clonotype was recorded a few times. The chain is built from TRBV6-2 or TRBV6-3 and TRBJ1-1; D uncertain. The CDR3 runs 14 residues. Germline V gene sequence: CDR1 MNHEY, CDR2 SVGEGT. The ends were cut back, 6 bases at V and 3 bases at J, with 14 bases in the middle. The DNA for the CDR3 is TGTGCCAGCAGCACCCGGGTGTGGGACACTGAAGCTTTCTTT. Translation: CASSTRVWDTEAFF.

CDR3 loop: CASSFRRDSSYEQYF. The CDR3, as DNA: TGTGCCAGCAGTTTCCGCAGGGATAGCTCCTACGAGCAGTACTTC. The rearrangement joins TRBV28 to TRBJ2-7; perhaps TRBD1 as D (5 bases). This CDR3 has 15 residues. V lost 3 bases and J lost 0, with 12 bases in between. CDR1 is MDHEN and CDR2 is SYDVKM in the germline V gene.

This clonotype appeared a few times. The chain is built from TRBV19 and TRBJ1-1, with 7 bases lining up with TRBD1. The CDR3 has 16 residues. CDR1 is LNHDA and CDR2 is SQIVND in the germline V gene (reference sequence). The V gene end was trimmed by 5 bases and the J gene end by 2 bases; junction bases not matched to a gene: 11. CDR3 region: CASSVTPGQLNTEAFF. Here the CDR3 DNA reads TGTGCCAGTAGTGTAACGCCGGGACAGCTCAACACTGAAGCTTTCTTT.

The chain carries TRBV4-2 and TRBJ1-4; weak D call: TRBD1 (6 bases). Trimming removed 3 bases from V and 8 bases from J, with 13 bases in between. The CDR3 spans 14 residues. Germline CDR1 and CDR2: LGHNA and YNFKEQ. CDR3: CASSHSGEREKLFF. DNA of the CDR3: TGTGCCAGCAGCCATTCAGGGGAAAGGGAAAAACTGTTTTTT.